One and the same sample provided the 5 T cell receptor beta chains below, sequenced in a study of CD8 T cells in ankylosing spondylitis. Findings of the study overall: A TCR beta motif of several highly homologous variants appeared characteristic of ankylosing spondylitis blood.

A single record per CDR3 protein comes from TCRdb applying MiXCR to the 5' RACE reads. The table lists 700,000 to 850,000 distinct CDR3 sequences, over 9.5% of them singletons. These TCRs are of unknown antigen specificity. The specimen sequenced was blood, either unsorted or a sorted T cell fraction (not recorded which). The receptors originated from a male donor with ankylosing spondylitis.

The chain links TRBV7-9 to TRBJ2-7; D is possibly TRBD1 (6 bases). Looked up from germline, CDR1 is SEHNR and CDR2 is FQNEAQ (reference sequence). There are 13 residues in the CDR3. V was trimmed by 4 bases and J by 12 bases, leaving 19 bases between them. The chain's CDR3 is CASSSYTGSRRYF. For the CDR3, the DNA is TGTGCCAGCAGCTCTTACACAGGGTCCCGACGGTACTTC.

The chain carries TRBV20-1 and TRBJ2-3; 7 bases are a match to TRBD1. The germline V gene has CDR1 DFQATT and CDR2 SNEGSKA (reference sequence). The CDR3 runs 13 residues. V lost 0 bases, J lost 9 bases, and 6 bases stayed unmatched. CDR3 amino acids: CSARDRGTATQYF. Written as DNA, the CDR3 is TGCAGTGCTAGAGACAGGGGGACCGCGACGCAGTATTTT.

This clonotype came up a few times. This chain joins TRBV7-9 and TRBJ2-1, with 7 bases fitting TRBD2. CDR3 length: 17 amino acids. The ends lost 1 base at V and 6 bases at J; junction bases unmatched: 12. Germline CDR1 is SEHNR and CDR2 is FQNEAQ (reference sequence). The CDR3 here is CASSLVAGVGSGNEQFF. The CDR3, as DNA: TGTGCCAGCAGCTTAGTGGCGGGAGTGGGTTCCGGCAATGAGCAGTTCTTC. Variable domain in full (rest from reference TRBV7-9 and TRBJ2-1): DTGVSQNPRHKITKRGQNVTFRCDPISEHNRLYWYRQTLGQGPEFLTYFQNEAQLEKSRLLSDRFSAERPKGSFSTLEIQRTEQGDSAMYLCASSLVAGVGSGNEQFFGPGTRLTVL.

The table lists this clonotype with many counts. The rearrangement links TRBV12-3 or TRBV12-4 to TRBJ2-2; D might be TRBD2 (6 bases). The CDR3 loop spans 13 amino acids. The V end lost 6 bases, the J end lost 7 bases, and 12 bases lay between the germline ends. CDR3 coding DNA: TGTGCCAGCAGAACCGGGGGAGACGGGGAGCTGTTTTTT. Amino acids: CASRTGGDGELFF.

This chain connects TRBV20-1 to TRBJ1-1; TRBD1 might be the D (6 bases). The CDR3 consists of 12 residues. The germline gives CDR1 DFQATT, CDR2 SNEGSKA (reference sequence). Deletions cut 3 bases from V and 11 bases from J, with 16 bases between. As DNA, the CDR3 is TGCAGTGCTAGGACAACAGGGACGGATGCTTTCTTT. Translation gives CSARTTGTDAFF.